Here is one T cell receptor beta chain with its context. Its cognate antigen is unknown. The data derive from a study of shared clonotypes between healthy human individuals. The repertoire was sequenced with immunoSEQ multiplex PCR; TCRdb's copy has only in-frame clones and lacks some. This sample yields about 680,000 clones, of which about 92% are seen a single time; 24% belongs to the top ten. Terminally differentiated effector memory CD45RA+ cells were excluded by CCR7 positive selection of CD45RO-negative cells. Regarding the study as a whole: Estimated richness values were generally larger in naive subsets than in memory subsets.

The sequence derives from a man younger than 40 in good health. The sequenced sample was naive CD8+ T cells sorted from blood.

CDR3 residues: CASRPGAGHEQYF. The CDR3 coding sequence is TGCGCCAGCAGGCCAGGAGCTGGTCACGAGCAGTACTTC. J is TRBJ2-7 and V is TRBV10-1; D unresolved. CDR1 WNHNN and CDR2 SYGVQD come from the germline V gene (reference sequence). This CDR3 is built from 13 residues. Trimming removed 6 bases at V and 5 bases at J, with 14 bases between.